The source of this T cell receptor beta chain is a study of molecular identifiers for immune sequencing clone quantification. Using 10%, 30% or 50% RNA, naive CD8 libraries were derived from around 20,000 to 990,000 sorted cells. Trimming stripped 3 bases from V and 0 bases from J, with 4 bases between. CDR1 SGHDN and CDR2 FVKESK come from the germline V gene. This CDR3 has 13 amino acids. Study-wide points: Clonotypes surpassing 20 RNA copies contained over 98% of effector molecules, versus under 1% in naive cells.

With listed TCR primers and previously described methods, bulk TCR libraries were prepared. MiXCR, run by TCRdb on the PCR reads, gives a single entry per CDR3 protein. The sample shows approximately 500,000 distinct CDR3 sequences, under 30% of them seen only once. This clonotype was recorded many times. What it binds is unknown. This chain connects TRBV14 to TRBJ2-3; the D is unclear. The sequence derives from a human donor in good health. Some libraries in this study had Jurkat cell RNA spiked in. The sample consisted of naive CD8+ T cells from blood, with Jurkat cell RNA spiked in. Subset noted: FACS-sorted CD8+CD4-CCR7+CD45RA+ naive T cells. CDR3 coding DNA: TGTGCCAGCAGCCACCCTAGCACAGATACGCAGTATTTT. Amino acid sequence: CASSHPSTDTQYF. Looking up the rest from reference TRBV14 and TRBJ2-3 gives the full variable domain: EAGVTQFPSHSVIEKGQTVTLRCDPISGHDNLYWYRRVMGKEIKFLLHFVKESKQDESGMPNNRFLAERTGGTYSTLKVQPAELEDSGVYFCASSHPSTDTQYFGPGTRLTVL.